Reported below is one T cell receptor (beta chain). The sample belongs to a study of cytomegalovirus exposure and HLA in healthy donors. This CDR3 comprises 16 residues. Germline CDR1 is LGHNT and CDR2 is FRNRAP. V was clipped by 5 bases and J by 1 base; unmatched bases: 7. TCRdb's table, derived via immunoSEQ multiplex PCR, lists solely in-frame clones and lacks some. The table records 70,000 to 75,000 clones, about 93% of them present only once. The rearrangement joins TRBV12-5 to TRBJ2-2, with 7 bases fitting TRBD2. The clonotype originates from a woman aged 18-29 years in good health and CMV-seropositive. Specimen: PBMCs. CDR3 residues: CASGRGVGLNTGELFF. CDR3 bases: TGTGCTAGTGGTCGGGGGGTTGGGTTGAACACCGGGGAGCTGTTTTTT.